This record looks at one T cell receptor (beta chain) sequence and its context. Its antigen is as yet unknown. This entry is derived from a study of response to subunit inactivated influenza vaccine. Overall study findings and caveats: Each seasonal influenza vaccination, the authors suggested, recruits few new T cells.

V was shortened by 0 bases and J by 8 bases, with 10 bases between the two germline ends. The CDR3 is 12 residues long. The V gene's germline CDR1 is DFQATT and CDR2 SNEGSKA (reference sequence). TCRdb redid the calling of the RT-PCR reads with MiXCR, one entry per CDR3 protein. Counted here are roughly 760,000 distinct CDR3 sequences, 21% occurring once; the ten biggest clones make up around 9.6%. The sequenced sample was PBMCs from blood, obtained 5 days after vaccination. This chain connects TRBV20-1 to TRBJ1-2; D remains ambiguous. This receptor was taken from a man in his fifties or sixties who received an inactivated influenza vaccine. The CDR3 DNA reads TGCAGTGCTAGAGAGGACGTGGGGGGCTACACCTTC. Its translation: CSAREDVGGYTF.